This T cell receptor (beta chain) is drawn from a study of T cell repertoires in cytomegalovirus infection. The overall study: CMV epitopes in the study were HLA-C-restricted (recently identified) and HLA-B-restricted (well studied). Shared public TCR beta signatures pointed to both CMV infection and a matching HLA type. Study-wide results and limits: Predominance within the ex vivo response was attributable to HLA-C-restricted CMV-specific TCR beta clonotypes. Frequencies of public TCR beta families were cumulated, and this identified carriers of CMV plus the relevant HLA.

TCRdb re-called the reads with MiXCR, one entry per CDR3 protein. This table holds approximately 120,000 distinct CDR3 sequences, 29% found once. Regarding this clonotype: Its antigen remains unidentified.

Germline lookup yields CDR1 LNHDA and CDR2 SQIVND (reference sequence). The CDR3 is 16 amino acids. V shed 7 bases, J shed 5 bases, and the junction held 13 bases outside the gene matches. This receptor was identified in a human donor in good health (CMV status not recorded). Some clones in this sample may be carry-over from other donors' samples. The V call is TRBV19, the J call TRBJ2-3, with 9 bases fitting TRBD2. The sample consisted of CD8+ T cells from cultured PBMCs, taken from culture after CMV antigen stimulation. Here the CDR3 DNA reads TGTGCCAGTAATCGGTGGGGACTAGCTAAGGGAGATACGCAGTATTTT. It encodes CASNRWGLAKGDTQYF.